A selection of T cell receptor beta chains follows, all from one sample in a study of blood T cell repertoires in COVID-19. The data were produced by immunoSEQ multiplex PCR, yet TCRdb's version contains in-frame clones alone and is incomplete. This sample has about 57,000 clones, with over 80% found just once. Specimen: peripheral blood. These TCRs come from a woman aged 60-75 years with acute or convalescent COVID-19. Each CDR3 is given with its conserved first and last residue. A D gene is named only where the DNA matches it firmly. Expanded clones are given a class, and other clones once, few, many or no size at all.

NA	TRBD2	TRBV13	TRBJ2-3	TGTGCCAGCAGCTTATCGCTAGCGGGGGGCACAGATACGCAGTATTTT	CASSLSLAGGTDTQYF
NA	NA	TRBV7-2	TRBJ2-4	TGTGCCAGCAAACAGGTGGAGAACATTCAGTACTTC	CASKQVENIQYF
NA	TRBD1	TRBV5-1	TRBJ1-6	TGCGCCAGCAGCCCGGGACAGCCAGGTTCACCCCTCCACTTT	CASSPGQPGSPLHF
NA	TRBD2	TRBV29-1	TRBJ2-3	TGCAGCGTGACGGGACTAGCGGGCACAGATACGCAGTATTTT	CSVTGLAGTDTQYF
NA	NA	TRBV25-1	TRBJ1-1	TGTGCCAGCAGTGATCTGTCCACTGAAGCTTTCTTT	CASSDLSTEAFF
NA	NA	TRBV7-2	TRBJ1-1	TGTGCCAGCAGCTTTTCCGGGACACTGAACACTGAAGCTTTCTTT	CASSFSGTLNTEAFF
NA	NA	TRBV9	TRBJ1-2	TGTGCCAGCAGCGTAGATTGGGAGAAAAGCTATGGCTACACCTTC	CASSVDWEKSYGYTF
NA	NA	TRBV7-6	TRBJ2-7	TGTGCCAGCAGCTTAGAGGGGCCTTCCTACGAGCAGTACTTC	CASSLEGPSYEQYF
NA	NA	TRBV6-1	TRBJ2-2	TGTGCCAGCAGTGAAGCGCGTCGGCGGTACACCGGGGAGCTGTTTTTT	CASSEARRRYTGELFF
NA	NA	TRBV5-6	TRBJ1-4	TGTGCCAGCAGCTTGGGGACAGAGGTAATGTTTTTT	CASSLGTEVMFF
NA	TRBD1	TRBV6-6	TRBJ1-5	TGTGCCAGCAGTCCGCCGGGACAGGGGACTAATAGCAATCAGCCCCAGCATTTT	CASSPPGQGTNSNQPQHF
once	NA	TRBV3-1/TRBV3-2	TRBJ1-2	TGTGCCAGCAGCCAAGTGTCAAGGACAGACTATGGCTACACCTTC	CASSQVSRTDYGYTF
NA	TRBD2	TRBV4-3	TRBJ2-3	TGCGCCAGCAGCCAAGAGGCGGCTAGCGGGGGGAGCTGGGATACGCAGTATTTT	CASSQEAASGGSWDTQYF
few	NA	TRBV12-3/TRBV12-4	TRBJ2-3	TGTGCCAGCAGTTTCAGGCCAGATACGCAGTATTTT	CASSFRPDTQYF
NA	NA	TRBV11-2	TRBJ1-1	TGTGCCAGCAGCTTAGGGCGACACCAGAACACTGAAGCTTTCTTT	CASSLGRHQNTEAFF
few	NA	TRBV7-2	TRBJ1-1	TGTGCCAGCAGCTTAATCGGGAGATCTATGAACACTGAAGCTTTCTTT	CASSLIGRSMNTEAFF